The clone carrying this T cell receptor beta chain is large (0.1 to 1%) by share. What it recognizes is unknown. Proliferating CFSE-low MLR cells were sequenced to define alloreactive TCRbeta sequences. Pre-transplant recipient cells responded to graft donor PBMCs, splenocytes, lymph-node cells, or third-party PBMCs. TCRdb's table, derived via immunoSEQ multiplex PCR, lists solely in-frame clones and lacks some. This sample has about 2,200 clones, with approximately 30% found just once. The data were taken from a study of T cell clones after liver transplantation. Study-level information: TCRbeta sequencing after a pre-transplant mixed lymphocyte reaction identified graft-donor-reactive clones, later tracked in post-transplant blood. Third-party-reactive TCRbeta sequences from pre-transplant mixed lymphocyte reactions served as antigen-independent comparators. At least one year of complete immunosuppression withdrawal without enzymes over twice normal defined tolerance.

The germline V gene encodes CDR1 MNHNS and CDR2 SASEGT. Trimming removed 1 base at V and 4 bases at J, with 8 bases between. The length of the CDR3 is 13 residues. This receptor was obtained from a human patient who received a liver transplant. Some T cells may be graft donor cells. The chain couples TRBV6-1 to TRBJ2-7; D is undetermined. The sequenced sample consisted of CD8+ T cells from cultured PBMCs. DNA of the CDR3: TGTGCCAGCAGTGAAGGAAGCAAATACGAGCAGTACTTC. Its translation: CASSEGSKYEQYF.